This entry concerns a single T cell receptor (beta chain). The data stem from a study of blood T cell repertoires in COVID-19. At the level of the study: COVID-19 samples collected from the United States, Italy and Spain covered acute and convalescent phases. The analysed material was cDNA or gDNA that came from T cells, B-cell-depleted T cells, or PBMCs.

Trimming shortened V by 5 bases and J by 4 bases, and 5 bases separated the two germline ends. The CDR3 consists of 12 residues. Germline CDR1 SGHAT, CDR2 FQNNGV. How the authors handled the data: Researchers report that nucleated cell counts were estimated from reference gene primer amplification. This table comes from immunoSEQ multiplex PCR, and its TCRdb copy is limited to in-frame clones, with some not included. Clone size and the V and J calls come from that table; the DNA yielded D and trimming. The data contain 450,000 to 500,000 clones, 80% to 90% of them seen just once; the ten biggest clones take up more than 3%.

This clonotype was obtained from a human donor in a cohort sampled during active COVID-19. The sequencing input was peripheral blood. The chain carries TRBV11-2 and TRBJ2-2; no clear D. This CDR3 reads CASSPFTGELFF. Written as DNA, the CDR3 is TGTGCCAGCAGCCCCTTCACCGGGGAGCTGTTTTTT.